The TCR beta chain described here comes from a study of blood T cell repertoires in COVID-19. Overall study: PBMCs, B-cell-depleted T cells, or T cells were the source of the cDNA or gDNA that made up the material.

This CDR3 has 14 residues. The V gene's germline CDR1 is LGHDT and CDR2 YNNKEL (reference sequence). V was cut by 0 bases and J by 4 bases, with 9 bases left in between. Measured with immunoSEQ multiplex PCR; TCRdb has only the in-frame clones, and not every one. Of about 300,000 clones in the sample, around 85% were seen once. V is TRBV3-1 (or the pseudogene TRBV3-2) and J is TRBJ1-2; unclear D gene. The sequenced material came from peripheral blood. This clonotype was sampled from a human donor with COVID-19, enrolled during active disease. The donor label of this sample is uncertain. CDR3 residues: CASSQEARSYGYTF. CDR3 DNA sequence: TGTGCCAGCAGCCAAGAAGCGAGATCCTATGGCTACACCTTC.